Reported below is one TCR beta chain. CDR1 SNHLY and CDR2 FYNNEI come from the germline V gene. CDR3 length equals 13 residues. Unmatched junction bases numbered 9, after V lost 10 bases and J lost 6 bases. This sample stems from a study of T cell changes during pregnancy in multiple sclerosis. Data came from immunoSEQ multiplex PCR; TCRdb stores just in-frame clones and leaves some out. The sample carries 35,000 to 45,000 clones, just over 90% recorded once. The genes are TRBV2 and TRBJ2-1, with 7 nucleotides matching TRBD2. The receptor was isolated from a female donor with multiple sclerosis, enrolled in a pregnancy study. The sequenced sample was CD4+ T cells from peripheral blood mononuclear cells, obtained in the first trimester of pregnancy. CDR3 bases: TGTGCCACCGATCTAGCGGTCGGCAATGAGCAGTTCTTC. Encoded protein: CATDLAVGNEQFF.